Each of the 6 T cell receptor beta chains below was sequenced from the same sample in a study of control samples from healthy donors and cancer patients. This table comes from immunoSEQ multiplex PCR, and its TCRdb copy is limited to in-frame clones, with some not included. The sample includes about 120,000 clones, roughly 93% of them seen just once. Sequencing was done on a sample of blood. These receptors all stem from a man in his thirties or forties in good health.

Remarks on this clone: Other DNA sequences of this sample code for an identical CDR3. The chain has TRBV27 and TRBJ1-3; 9 bases match TRBD1. The germline V gene has CDR1 MNHEY and CDR2 SMNVEV (reference sequence). CDR3 length: 14 residues. The V and J ends lost 5 bases and 2 bases, in that order; junction bases with no gene match: 1. CDR3 sequence: CASSRQGAGNTIYF. The CDR3 DNA reads as TGTGCCAGCAGTCGACAGGGGGCTGGAAACACCATATATTTT.

The J gene is TRBJ2-1, the V gene TRBV9; D possibly corresponds to TRBD2 (6 bases). This CDR3 comprises 15 residues. Trimming left V 8 bases short and J 5 bases short, with 20 bases between. Per the germline V gene, CDR1 is SGDLS and CDR2 is YYNGEE. CDR3 loop: CASAVAGMGDNEQFF. The CDR3 DNA follows: TGTGCCAGTGCCGTTGCGGGGATGGGAGACAATGAGCAGTTCTTC.

A remark on this clone: One end of the junction varies from germline; a read error may be responsible. This chain links TRBV5-1 with TRBJ2-1; TRBD1 aligns across 10 bases. The CDR3 consists of 14 residues. Germline-derived CDR1 and CDR2 are SGHRS and YFSETQ. For the CDR3, the DNA is TGCGCCAGCAGTTTGGACAGGGGGAACAATGAGCAGTTCTTC. Encoded protein: CASSLDRGNNEQFF.

The chain is built from TRBV7-2 and TRBJ2-1, with a tentative D call TRBD2 (5 bases). The V and J ends lost 3 bases and 5 bases respectively, with 14 bases between them. This CDR3 is 15 amino acids long. Germline CDR1 and CDR2: SGHTA and FQGNSA. The CDR3 is CASSFGGATDNEQFF. CDR3 sequence (DNA): TGTGCCAGCAGCTTCGGAGGAGCGACCGACAATGAGCAGTTCTTC.

The chain joins TRBV28 to TRBJ1-6; no definite D call. This CDR3 contains 14 residues. V shed 8 bases and J shed 7 bases, with 15 bases lying between them. CDR1 and CDR2 (germline): MDHEN, SYDVKM. The CDR3 region is CASYPSVGNSPLHF. For the CDR3, the DNA is TGTGCCAGCTACCCCTCGGTAGGGAATTCACCCCTCCACTTT. Based on the CDR3 plus reference TRBV28 and TRBJ1-6, the full variable domain is DVKVTQSSRYLVKRTGEKVFLECVQDMDHENMFWYRQDPGLGLRLIYFSYDVKMKEKGDIPEGYSVSREKKERFSLILESASTNQTSMYLCASYPSVGNSPLHFGNGTRLTVT.

The chain employs TRBV19 and TRBJ1-5; D unclear. Germline-derived CDR1 and CDR2 are LNHDA and SQIVND (reference sequence). The V and J ends lost 0 bases and 6 bases respectively, with 9 bases between them. This CDR3 spans 14 amino acids. This CDR3 is CASSIDRSFQPQHF. CDR3 nucleotides: TGTGCCAGTAGTATAGACCGATCCTTTCAGCCCCAGCATTTT.